A single T cell receptor beta chain is shown here with its context. Its antigen remains unknown. Described treatment: roughly ten-day PBMC culture with coronavirus spike peptide pools or control peptides (ViraFEST assay). Peptide-pool expansion of antigen-specific T cells preceded TCR sequencing in ViraFEST. The sample originates from a study of vaccination and CD4 T cells after COVID-19. Sequenced with the Oncomine TCR Beta short-read assay was DNA taken from cultured CD4+ T cells. A single record per CDR3 protein comes from TCRdb applying MiXCR to the PCR reads. The table shows over 7,500 distinct CDR3 sequences, with roughly 70% occurring only once. Germline V gives CDR1 ENHRY, CDR2 SYGVKD. J lost 7 bases, V lost 7 bases, and 7 bases had no gene match. CDR3 size: 13 residues.

This clonotype was obtained from a human donor who had recovered from COVID-19. Material: CD4+ T cells from blood, cultured in vitro. The rearrangement links TRBV10-3 to TRBJ1-5, with 7 bases lining up with TRBD1. The CDR3 spells CAITSGQTQPQHF. The DNA of the CDR3 is TGTGCCATCACCTCGGGACAGACCCAGCCCCAGCATTTT.